Listed here are 10 T cell receptor beta chains from one sample, sequenced in a study of T cell responses to AZD1222 COVID-19 vaccine. TCRdb's copy holds only in-frame clones and misses some; the assay was immunoSEQ multiplex PCR. Among around 130,000 clones, 90% to 95% were seen once, and the ten largest hold around 3.1%. This material consisted of peripheral blood, taken on day 0 of AZD1222 vaccination. All receptors come from an adult in good health.

The gene calls are TRBV6-2 or TRBV6-3 and TRBJ1-1, with D unclear. This CDR3 region has 15 residues. The ends were cut back, 5 bases at V and 5 bases at J, with 18 bases in the middle. CDR1 and CDR2 from the germline V gene are MNHEY and SVGEGT. CDR3: CASSRRESGRTEAFF. The DNA of the CDR3 is TGTGCCAGCAGTCGCCGGGAAAGTGGCCGTACTGAAGCTTTCTTT.

This clone was counted between two and nine times. This rearrangement joins TRBV6-5 to TRBJ1-1; maybe TRBD1 (6 bases). CDR1 is MNHEY and CDR2 is SVGAGI in the germline V gene. This CDR3 is built from 15 residues. Deletions cut 6 bases from V and 0 bases from J, with 14 bases between. This chain's CDR3 is CASSLQGPMNTEAFF. Written as DNA, the CDR3 is TGTGCCAGCAGCTTACAGGGACCGATGAACACTGAAGCTTTCTTT.

The V call is TRBV28, the J call TRBJ2-1, with 15 positions matching TRBD2. The germline V gene has CDR1 MDHEN and CDR2 SYDVKM. Trimming at V came to 4 bases and at J to 12 bases, leaving 7 bases not matched to a gene. The CDR3 sequence is 15 residues long. CDR3: CASSSLGTSGRSQFF. The CDR3 bases are TGTGCCAGCAGTTCCCTCGGGACTAGCGGGAGGTCGCAGTTCTTC. The full variable domain, in which reference TRBV28 and TRBJ2-1 provide the parts outside the CDR3, is DVKVTQSSRYLVKRTGEKVFLECVQDMDHENMFWYRQDPGLGLRLIYFSYDVKMKEKGDIPEGYSVSREKKERFSLILESASTNQTSMYLCASSSLGTSGRSQFFGPGTRLTVL.

The CDR3 bases are TGTGCCAGCAGCGCACAGGGGGCCCGATCAGATACGCAGTATTTT. It encodes CASSAQGARSDTQYF. The J gene is TRBJ2-3, the V gene TRBV2; 9 positions agree with TRBD1. This CDR3 is 15 amino acids long. CDR1 and CDR2 from the germline V gene are SNHLY and FYNNEI. V was clipped by 6 bases and J by 4 bases; unmatched bases: 8.

This sequence joins TRBV19 and TRBJ2-2; weak D call: TRBD1 (7 bases). V was pared by 8 bases and J by 6 bases, with 13 bases between. Germline V lookup: CDR1 LNHDA, CDR2 SQIVND (reference sequence). The CDR3 is 13 residues long. The CDR3 coding sequence is TGTGCCAGTGAAGACAGGGAGGCCGGGGAGCTGTTTTTT. Translation: CASEDREAGELFF.

The V gene is TRBV4-1, the J gene TRBJ2-7, with 9 bases lining up with TRBD1. The ends lost 2 bases at V and 5 bases at J; junction bases unmatched: 7. This CDR3 has 15 amino acids. Germline V gene data show CDR1 as MGHRA and CDR2 as YSYEKL. The CDR3 loop reads CASSQPGQGPDEQYF. DNA for the CDR3: TGCGCCAGCAGCCAACCGGGACAGGGTCCCGACGAGCAGTACTTC.

This chain links TRBV3-1 (or the pseudogene TRBV3-2) with TRBJ1-2; the match to TRBD1 covers 7 bases. Germline V gene sequence: CDR1 LGHDT, CDR2 YNNKEL (reference sequence). J was trimmed by 7 bases and V by 4 bases; bases with no gene match: 3. This CDR3 is built from 12 residues. The CDR3, as DNA: TGTGCCAGCAGCCGACAGGGTTCTGGCTACACCTTC. This gives the protein CASSRQGSGYTF.

This clone came up once. The J gene is TRBJ2-1, the V gene TRBV4-2; D remains ambiguous. CDR1 LGHNA and CDR2 YNFKEQ come from the germline V gene. The CDR3 totals 16 residues. V lost 1 base, J lost 6 bases, and 16 bases lay in between. The DNA of the CDR3 is TGTGCCAGCAGCCAAGCCCCTCGCGACCCACGCAATGAGCAGTTCTTC. Its translation: CASSQAPRDPRNEQFF.

This clone was seen only a few times. V is TRBV28 and J is TRBJ1-6; D unresolved. The germline V gene encodes CDR1 MDHEN and CDR2 SYDVKM. The CDR3 has 14 residues. V lost 10 bases to trimming and J lost 10 bases, with 20 bases between them. DNA of the CDR3: TGTGCCACACGAATGAGCGGTGTGGGATCACCCCTCCACTTT. Protein sequence: CATRMSGVGSPLHF.

This clone showed up just a few times. The chain links TRBV10-2 to TRBJ2-1, with no clear D. Per germline, CDR1 WSHSY and CDR2 SAAADI. V was trimmed by 3 bases and J by 4 bases, leaving 1 base between them. The CDR3 is made up of 11 amino acids. The CDR3 DNA sequence: TGCGCCAGCAGTGATTACAATGAGCAGTTCTTC. The encoded protein is CASSDYNEQFF.